The source of this TCR beta chain is a study of tumor-infiltrating lymphocytes in primary liver carcinoma. Study-wide background: Samples yielded about 3.5 to 7.5 million productive TCRbeta reads, similar across tissue types. Study-level results: Appearing in all five tumor regions was true of only about 7-25% of top clones.

The study co-extracted DNA and RNA from approximately 20-30 mg of unsorted bulk tissue. Each tumor was sampled at four poles and its centre. As regards this clonotype: Its antigen is still unknown.

Making TCR beta cDNA involved around 540 ng total RNA and a constant-region primer. For TCR beta, libraries were produced by three nested multiplex PCR rounds using slightly modified ARM-PCR. MiXCR was run by TCRdb on the multiplex PCR reads, yielding one entry per CDR3 protein. Of about 120,000 distinct CDR3 sequences listed, around two thirds are singletons. Sequencing was performed on liver tumor tissue from sampling region 1. The subset here: tumor region T1, superior pole. The clonotype originates from a woman aged 55-69 years with primary liver carcinoma and hepatitis B virus infection.

CDR3 region: CASSLVIAGVYEQYF. The CDR3 bases are TGCGCCAGCAGCTTGGTGATAGCGGGAGTCTACGAGCAGTACTTC. This chain links TRBV5-1 with TRBJ2-7; TRBD2 matches at 9 bases. V trimming: 0 bases; J trimming: 3 bases; junction bases outside the gene matches: 4. From germline, CDR1 is SGHRS and CDR2 YFSETQ. The CDR3 totals 15 residues.